Listed here are 26 T cell receptor beta chains from one sample, sequenced in a study of T cells in Graves' hyperthyroidism and ophthalmopathy. The source material, RNA transcripts, was used to amplify TCR beta CDR3 regions. In the first-round RT-PCR of the TCR CDR3, the HTBI primer set was used. TCRdb redid the calling of the multiplex PCR reads with MiXCR, one entry per CDR3 protein. This table has roughly 500,000 distinct CDR3 sequences, about 43% appearing once. Material for sequencing was peripheral blood or thyroid tissue (not recorded which). All receptors come from an adult woman with Graves' disease, either hyperthyroidism or ophthalmopathy (not recorded which).

This chain links TRBV15 with TRBJ1-1; no clear D gene. Germline V gene data show CDR1 as LNHNV and CDR2 as YYDKDF (reference sequence). The CDR3 runs 12 residues. V shed 11 bases and J shed 5 bases, with 15 bases lying between them. The DNA of the CDR3 is TGTGCCGTCCGGGCCAAGAGGACTGAAGCTTTCTTT. This gives the protein CAVRAKRTEAFF.

The chain couples TRBV2 to TRBJ1-1; TRBD1 is a possible D gene (5 bases). Germline CDR1 reads SNHLY; CDR2 reads FYNNEI. CDR3 length: 16 residues. V gave up 1 base and J gave up 2 bases, with 14 bases separating them. CDR3 DNA: TGTGCCAGCAGTGAAGATTTAGCAGGGAGAAACACTGAAGCTTTCTTT. As protein: CASSEDLAGRNTEAFF. The full variable domain, completed using reference TRBV2 and TRBJ1-1, is EPEVTQTPSHQVTQMGQEVILRCVPISNHLYFYWYRQILGQKVEFLVSFYNNEISEKSEIFDDQFSVERPDGSNFTLKIRSTKLEDSAMYFCASSEDLAGRNTEAFFGQGTRLTVV.

This clonotype was detected ten times or more. The rearrangement uses TRBV11-2 and TRBJ2-7; D remains unclear. The CDR3 consists of 15 residues. V was shortened by 5 bases and J by 0 bases, with 14 bases between the two germline ends. The germline V gene has CDR1 SGHAT and CDR2 FQNNGV. The CDR3 is CASSQAPYVSYEQYF. DNA of the CDR3: TGTGCCAGCAGCCAAGCCCCTTACGTCTCCTACGAGCAGTACTTC.

The J gene is TRBJ2-7, the V gene TRBV7-2, with a tentative D call TRBD2 (6 bases). Germline values: CDR1 SGHTA, CDR2 FQGNSA. This CDR3 has 13 amino acids. The V end lost 2 bases, the J end lost 6 bases, and 11 bases lay between the germline ends. CDR3 residues: CASSLNAGTEQYF. DNA of the CDR3: TGTGCCAGCAGCTTAAACGCGGGGACCGAGCAGTACTTC.

The chain uses TRBV7-9 and TRBJ1-2; unclear D gene. V was pared by 1 base and J by 3 bases, with 15 bases between. The germline V gene has CDR1 SEHNR and CDR2 FQNEAQ (reference sequence). CDR3 length: 16 residues. The CDR3 reads CASSLGRETKDYGYTF. For the CDR3, the DNA is TGTGCCAGCAGCTTAGGGCGTGAAACGAAAGACTATGGCTACACCTTC.

This clonotype was counted many times. The V gene is TRBV5-1, the J gene TRBJ1-5; D uncertain. The V and J ends lost 1 base and 1 base respectively, with 9 bases between them. From germline, CDR1 is SGHRS and CDR2 YFSETQ. CDR3 size: 15 residues. In DNA, the CDR3 is TGCGCCAGCAGCTTGAGTTCTAACAGCAATCAGCCCCAGCATTTT. Its protein is CASSLSSNSNQPQHF. The full variable domain, completed using reference TRBV5-1 and TRBJ1-5, is KAGVTQTPRYLIKTRGQQVTLSCSPISGHRSVSWYQQTPGQGLQFLFEYFSETQRNKGNFPGRFSGRQFSNSRSEMNVSTLELGDSALYLCASSLSSNSNQPQHFGDGTRLSIL.

This clonotype was observed at least ten times. The V gene is TRBV20-1, the J gene TRBJ2-5; unclear D gene. Germline V gives CDR1 DFQATT, CDR2 SNEGSKA (reference sequence). Trimming shortened V by 0 bases and J by 9 bases, and 8 bases separated the two germline ends. The CDR3 consists of 11 residues. CDR3 in DNA: TGCAGTGCTAGAGATCGGATTGCCCAGTACTTC. Encoded protein: CSARDRIAQYF.

The V and J genes are TRBV6-6 and TRBJ1-4; perhaps TRBD1 as D (6 bases). V was pared by 5 bases and J by 4 bases, with 8 bases between. Germline V lookup: CDR1 MNHNY, CDR2 SVGAGI (reference sequence). The CDR3 extends over 13 amino acids. The CDR3 here is CASSDRSNEKLFF. The CDR3 DNA sequence: TGTGCCAGCAGTGACAGGAGTAATGAAAAACTGTTTTTT.

A single count supports this clonotype. No conserved phenylalanine or tryptophan ends this CDR3, so it is likely a read error. J is TRBJ2-2 and V is TRBV10-3; 8 positions match TRBD2. This CDR3 comprises 15 residues. V gave up 2 bases and J gave up 7 bases; unmatched junction bases: 6. Germline loops: CDR1 ENHRY, CDR2 SYGVKD. The CDR3 DNA reads as TGTGCCATCAGTGAGAGAGCGGGAGAGAGCGGGGAGCTGTTTCTT. It yields the protein CAISERAGESGELFL.

The genes are TRBV28 and TRBJ1-5, with D maybe TRBD1 (6 bases). Trimming left V 10 bases short and J 6 bases short, with 13 bases between. The germline V gene encodes CDR1 MDHEN and CDR2 SYDVKM. This CDR3 comprises 12 residues. The CDR3 bases are TGTGCCAACCAGGGGATCGGTCAGCCCCAGCATTTT. Its translation is CANQGIGQPQHF.

This clonotype was seen many times. The V and J genes are TRBV4-1 and TRBJ1-2, with unresolved D. The CDR3 contains 13 residues. Trimming shortened V by 0 bases and J by 5 bases, and 7 bases separated the two germline ends. From germline, CDR1 is MGHRA and CDR2 YSYEKL. As DNA, the CDR3 is TGCGCCAGCAGCCAAGACTCCATGTATGGCTACACCTTC. Its translation is CASSQDSMYGYTF.

This clonotype was recorded a few times. A read error may account for a junction end that differs from germline. The chain uses TRBV7-7 and TRBJ2-6; D is possibly TRBD2 (5 bases). There are 13 residues in the CDR3. Germline CDR1 and CDR2: SSHAT and FNYEAQ (reference sequence). The CDR3 here is CASSGSGTNVLTF. The CDR3 DNA follows: TGTGCTAGCAGCGGCTCCGGGACCAACGTCCTGACTTTC.

This clonotype has more than one count but fewer than ten. The rearrangement links TRBV2 to TRBJ1-3, with no clear D. Germline V gives CDR1 SNHLY, CDR2 FYNNEI. Trimming removed 7 bases at V and 15 bases at J, with 13 bases between. There are 10 residues in the CDR3. The CDR3 sequence: CASTPWAQYF. The CDR3, as DNA: TGTGCCAGCACCCCCTGGGCCCAATATTTT.

The genes are TRBV20-1 and TRBJ2-5; D remains unclear. Germline CDR1 and CDR2: DFQATT and SNEGSKA (reference sequence). This CDR3 has 13 amino acids. Trimming removed 0 bases from V and 0 bases from J, with 5 bases in between. The CDR3 spells CSARDPYQETQYF. CDR3 coding DNA: TGCAGTGCTAGAGATCCCTACCAAGAGACCCAGTACTTC.

The chain has TRBV12-3 or TRBV12-4 and TRBJ2-2; 12 bases fit TRBD2. V trimming: 6 bases; J trimming: 6 bases; junction bases outside the gene matches: 14. This CDR3 spans 18 amino acids. CDR3 region: CASSSGGLAGLGAGELFF. The CDR3 DNA follows: TGTGCCAGCAGCTCTGGAGGACTAGCGGGACTGGGCGCCGGGGAGCTGTTTTTT.

This clonotype has ten or more counts. V gene TRBV14 combines with J gene TRBJ2-7, with D possibly matching TRBD2 (6 bases). Trimming left V 1 base short and J 0 bases short, with 13 bases between. In germline, CDR1 is SGHDN, CDR2 FVKESK. This CDR3 is 16 amino acids long. CDR3 sequence reads: CASSQGGGTSSYEQYF. The CDR3 bases are TGTGCCAGCAGCCAAGGAGGCGGGACGAGCTCCTACGAGCAGTACTTC.

Concerning this clonotype: A much larger clone is a single base away; this may be a read error. V and J are TRBV10-3 and TRBJ1-6; tentatively, D is TRBD1 (6 bases). The CDR3 is made up of 13 amino acids. The germline V gene has CDR1 ENHRY and CDR2 SYGVKD. V was clipped by 4 bases and J by 8 bases, with 9 bases between them. Here the CDR3 DNA reads TGTGCCATCAGTGGGGGGGCCGATTCACCCCTCCACTTT. It yields the protein CAISGGADSPLHF.

A remark on this clonotype: An end of the junction differs from the germline gene, which may be a read error. The chain has TRBV7-9 and TRBJ1-1, with 8 bases matching TRBD1. The CDR3 runs 10 residues. Germline CDR1 and CDR2: SEHNR and FQNEAQ (reference sequence). Here the CDR3 DNA reads TGTGCCAGCAGCCCCTGGGACAGGCAGTTT. Translation: CASSPWDRQF.

The chain uses TRBV20-1 and TRBJ1-4; TRBD1 might be the D (6 bases). The CDR3 is 13 amino acids. The V end lost 3 bases, the J end lost 4 bases, and 9 bases lay between the germline ends. Germline V gives CDR1 DFQATT, CDR2 SNEGSKA (reference sequence). The CDR3 loop is CSARDRYNEKLFF. The CDR3 nucleotides read TGCAGTGCTAGGGACAGATATAATGAAAAACTGTTTTTT.

To note about this clonotype: One junction end does not reproduce the germline sequence, and a read error may be involved. This rearrangement joins TRBV12-3 or TRBV12-4 to TRBJ1-6; possible D gene TRBD1, 5 bases. The CDR3 runs 13 residues. CDR3 nucleotides: TGTGCCAGTAGTTCGACGCCAGGGTCACCCCTCCACTTT. Translation: CASSSTPGSPLHF.

This clonotype was counted between two and nine times. The V call is TRBV19, the J call TRBJ2-2, with D possibly being TRBD2 (7 bases). The V gene's germline CDR1 is LNHDA and CDR2 SQIVND (reference sequence). CDR3 size: 14 residues. With 11 bases removed from V and 3 bases from J, the gap between germline ends came to 16 bases. The CDR3 loop is CAWLGGRYTGELFF. The CDR3 DNA reads TGTGCCTGGCTCGGGGGGCGGTACACCGGGGAGCTGTTTTTT.

This CDR3 reads CAISENTGGVNQPQHF. In nucleotides, the CDR3 is TGTGCCATCAGTGAGAACACAGGGGGGGTAAATCAGCCCCAGCATTTT. This chain uses TRBV10-3 with TRBJ1-5; 8 bases fit TRBD1. The junction had 7 bases not matched to a gene; V was cut back by 2 bases and J by 4 bases. The V gene's germline CDR1 is ENHRY and CDR2 SYGVKD. The CDR3 extends over 16 amino acids.

This clonotype is a singleton in its sample. The genes are TRBV10-2 and TRBJ1-1; no clear D. V was shortened by 3 bases and J by 1 base, with 9 bases between the two germline ends. The CDR3 is 14 amino acids. Germline V gene data show CDR1 as WSHSY and CDR2 as SAAADI. CDR3 nucleotides: TGCGCCAGCAGTGAATCTCCTTCGAACACTGAAGCTTTCTTT. This codes for CASSESPSNTEAFF.

This clonotype was counted only a few times. The chain links TRBV7-3 to TRBJ2-1; maybe TRBD1 (5 bases). Germline V gene data show CDR1 as SGHTA and CDR2 as FQGTGA. The CDR3 totals 17 residues. The V and J ends lost 1 base and 5 bases respectively, with 18 bases between them. For the CDR3, the DNA is TGTGCCAGCAGCTTAAACCAGGGCCCGAGGAGCAACAATGAGCAGTTCTTC. Translated, it gives CASSLNQGPRSNNEQFF.

This CDR3 reads CASSLGLPGQGYYGYTF. The CDR3 bases are TGTGCCAGCAGCTTGGGACTCCCGGGACAGGGCTACTATGGCTACACCTTC. The rearrangement joins TRBV7-9 to TRBJ1-2, with 9 positions matching TRBD1. Unmatched junction bases numbered 11, after V lost 3 bases and J lost 3 bases. Germline V CDR1 and CDR2: SEHNR, FQNEAQ (reference sequence). The length of the CDR3 is 17 residues.

This clonotype was found a few times. The V call is TRBV20-1, the J call TRBJ1-1; possibly TRBD1 for D (6 bases). Germline values: CDR1 DFQATT, CDR2 SNEGSKA (reference sequence). The CDR3 length is 13 residues. Deletions cut 5 bases from V and 0 bases from J, with 10 bases between. The CDR3 sequence is CSAWTDLNTEAFF. Here the CDR3 DNA reads TGCAGTGCTTGGACAGATCTGAACACTGAAGCTTTCTTT.